Listed below are T cell receptor beta chains from one sample, sequenced in a study of CD4 and CD8 cells across lung adenocarcinoma regions. TCRdb fed the PCR reads into MiXCR, producing one record per CDR3 protein. The data contain about 12,000 distinct CDR3 sequences, roughly 47% of them singletons. The material sequenced was CD8+ T cells from the margin of a lung tumor. Receptors were obtained from a male donor with lung adenocarcinoma. The CD4 and CD8 labels of this study may be unreliable. CDR3s include the opening cysteine and the closing phenylalanine or tryptophan. The D gene is left open where the match is weak. The size entry is marked missing in some rows and otherwise reads once, few, many or a size class.

J	size	D	V	DNA	CDR3
TRBJ2-3	medium-sized	-	TRBV6-1	TGTGCCAGCAGTGTGAGCAGCACAGATACGCAGTATTTT	CASSVSSTDTQYF
TRBJ2-3	-	-	TRBV19	TGTGCCAGTAGTATAGGACCCTTCACAGATACGCAGTATTTT	CASSIGPFTDTQYF
TRBJ2-3	-	-	TRBV12-3/TRBV12-4	TGTGCCAGCAAGCCGGAGACTAGCACAGATACGCAGTATTTT	CASKPETSTDTQYF
TRBJ2-3	-	-	TRBV6-1	TGTGCCAGCAGTGCCCGAAACACCGGGACGCTGTATTTT	CASSARNTGTLYF
TRBJ2-4	-	-	TRBV6-1	TGTGCCAGCAGTGAATCGGGGCTGGGAGACGCAGACATTCAGTACTTC	CASSESGLGDADIQYF
TRBJ1-5	many	-	TRBV27	TGTGCCAGCAGTTCTCTGGACAGATATCAGCCCCAGCATTTT	CASSSLDRYQPQHF
TRBJ2-7	-	-	TRBV6-1	TGTGCCAGGGGGAGGGGGCCTACCAGCACAGATACGCAGTACTTC	CARGRGPTSTDTQYF
TRBJ2-3	many	-	TRBV6-2/TRBV6-3	TGTGCCAGCAGTTTCGTGGGACTCAGCACAGATACGCAGTATTTT	CASSFVGLSTDTQYF
TRBJ2-5	once	-	TRBV10-3	TGTGCGGGGGGGGGGGGCCGGGGCCCAGAGACCCAGTACTTC	CAGGGGRGPETQYF
TRBJ2-1	many	-	TRBV7-3	TGTGCCAGCAGCTCCGGGCCTTCGAATGAGCAGTTCTTC	CASSSGPSNEQFF
TRBJ2-3	-	TRBD1	TRBV7-2	TGTGCCAGCAGCTTAGTTGATCGGGCCAACACAGGGGCGCAGTATTTT	CASSLVDRANTGAQYF
TRBJ2-7	-	TRBD2	TRBV6-1	TGTGCCAGCAGTGATGAGTTTCTAGCGGGAGGGTCCATCTACGAGCAGTACTTC	CASSDEFLAGGSIYEQYF
TRBJ2-3	-	TRBD2	TRBV20-1	TGCAGTGCTCTGAGCGGGAGAGGCACAGATACGCAGTATTTT	CSALSGRGTDTQYF
TRBJ1-1	-	-	TRBV4-1	TGCGCCAGCAGCCAACGACAGGCTCTGAACACTGAAGCTTTCTTT	CASSQRQALNTEAFF
TRBJ2-2	-	TRBD1	TRBV12-3/TRBV12-4	TGTGCCAGCAGCCGGCGCCGGGACAGGGCTGCCGGGGAGCTGTTTTTT	CASSRRRDRAAGELFF
TRBJ2-4	-	-	TRBV6-1	TGTGCCAGCTGTGCGGGGCTTGGTAAACTTGAGGGAGTTTCCCAGTACTTC	CASCAGLGKLEGVSQYF
TRBJ2-4	-	-	TRBV19	TGTGCCAGTAGGTCGGGGGCCAAAAACATTCAGTACTTC	CASRSGAKNIQYF
TRBJ2-2	many	-	TRBV6-1	TGTGCCAGCAGTGAAGCGGAAGGGGGGACCGGGGAGCTGTTTTTT	CASSEAEGGTGELFF
TRBJ1-6	many	TRBD1	TRBV6-5	TGTGCCAGCAGTAGCGGGACAGGGGGCGAGAGTAATAATTCACCCCTCCACTTT	CASSSGTGGESNNSPLHF
TRBJ1-5	medium-sized	-	TRBV6-1	TGTGCCAGCAGGCGGGAGTCAGGAAATAGCAATCAGCCCCAGCATTTT	CASRRESGNSNQPQHF
TRBJ2-5	once	-	TRBV6-2/TRBV6-3	TGTGCCAGCAGTGCGGGGCTCGGGGTGCGGGACAAAGAGACTCAGTACTTC	CASSAGLGVRDKETQYF
TRBJ2-3	-	-	TRBV6-1	TGTGCCAGCCAAGCGGACAGCACAGATACGCAGTATTTT	CASQADSTDTQYF
TRBJ2-5	-	-	TRBV6-1	TGTGCCGGGAGACCCGGGGGCCGTGGCCCAGATACCCAGTACTTC	CAGRPGGRGPDTQYF
TRBJ2-7	many	-	TRBV10-1	TGCGCCAGCAGTGATAAAGTCGGGGAGATCCGTCCCGAGCAGTACTTC	CASSDKVGEIRPEQYF
TRBJ2-5	many	-	TRBV27	TGTGCCAGCAGACCGCCCGGGGTGGCCGCAGGGACCCAGTACTTC	CASRPPGVAAGTQYF
TRBJ2-5	-	-	TRBV28	TGTGCCAGCAGTTTGCCGTCAACGGAGACCCAGTACTTC	CASSLPSTETQYF
TRBJ1-1	many	-	TRBV5-1	TGCGCCAGCAGCTTGAACGGTCCGGGGAGTGTGAACACTGAAGCTTTCTTT	CASSLNGPGSVNTEAFF
TRBJ1-1	-	-	TRBV6-1	TGTGCCAGCAGTCCCAGACGGCGGAGCACTGAAGCTTTCTTT	CASSPRRRSTEAFF
TRBJ2-7	-	TRBD1	TRBV6-1	TGTGCCAGGAGTGAAGGGGGCCTCGTCAAAGATACGCAGTACTTC	CARSEGGLVKDTQYF
TRBJ2-7	many	TRBD2	TRBV6-2/TRBV6-3	TGTGCCAGTAGGTCCGCGGGAGGAGGGTCCTACGAGCAGTACTTC	CASRSAGGGSYEQYF
TRBJ2-1	-	TRBD2	TRBV7-2	TGTGCCAGCAGCTTCGGGGGGGGGCCTAGCTACAATGAGCAGTTCTTC	CASSFGGGPSYNEQFF
TRBJ2-3	many	-	TRBV6-1	TGTGCCAGCAGCGCCGGTTTTGGCTCGGGTGAGCAGTATTTT	CASSAGFGSGEQYF
TRBJ2-1	few	TRBD2	TRBV11-2	TGTGCCAGCAGCTTAAGCGGGGCGGACAATGAGCAGTTCTTC	CASSLSGADNEQFF
TRBJ2-3	-	-	TRBV5-1	TGCGCCAGCAGCTTCTGGGGTCGGAGCACAGATACGCAGTATTTT	CASSFWGRSTDTQYF
TRBJ2-4	-	-	TRBV7-8	TGTGCCAGCAGCTTTAGGGCGAAAAACATTCAGTACTTC	CASSFRAKNIQYF
TRBJ2-4	-	TRBD2	TRBV6-4	TGTGCCAGCAGGGCCCCTCGGACTAGCGTGCAAAACATCCAGTACTTC	CASRAPRTSVQNIQYF
TRBJ2-4	-	-	TRBV6-8	TGTGCCAGCAGTTACCGGCTCGGGGGCCGGGACGAAGAGACCCAGTATTTC	CASSYRLGGRDEETQYF
TRBJ2-5	-	-	TRBV6-1	TGTGCCAGCAGGCTCGCACGCCGTGGCGAAGAGACCCAGTACTTC	CASRLARRGEETQYF
TRBJ2-3	-	-	TRBV6-8	TGTGCCAGCAGTTACCCACCAGGGCTGCGAGGTGAAAACACTCAGTATTTT	CASSYPPGLRGENTQYF
TRBJ1-2	many	-	TRBV12-3/TRBV12-4	TGTGCCAGCAGTAACCCGGACGGAGCCTATGGCTACACCTTC	CASSNPDGAYGYTF
TRBJ2-3	-	TRBD2	TRBV10-2	TGCGGCAGCAGGGGAGCGGGAGGTAAAAATACGCAGTACTTT	CGSRGAGGKNTQYF
TRBJ2-1	once	TRBD2	TRBV6-2/TRBV6-3	TGTGCCAGCAGTTACGCGAGGCCGGGACTAGCGGGAGTCGGCAATGAGCAGTTCTTC	CASSYARPGLAGVGNEQFF
TRBJ2-1	many	-	TRBV12-3/TRBV12-4	TGTGCCAGCAGCCTTAGCGGAGGCTATGAGCAGTTCTTC	CASSLSGGYEQFF
TRBJ2-3	medium-sized	TRBD2	TRBV6-1	TGTGCCAGCAGTGAAGTAGTAGCGGGAGGATCGGATACGCAGTATTTT	CASSEVVAGGSDTQYF
TRBJ2-7	-	-	TRBV12-5	TGTGCTAGTGGTTTGGACCTCGGGACACGGACCTACGAGCAGTACTTC	CASGLDLGTRTYEQYF
TRBJ1-6	few	-	TRBV14	TGTGCCAGCAGCCAAGTTGGGAGTGGCCCCTATAATTCACCCCTCCACTTT	CASSQVGSGPYNSPLHF
TRBJ2-7	-	-	TRBV27	TGTGCCAGCAGTTTTAGACGGGAGACCACCGATACGCAGTACTTC	CASSFRRETTDTQYF
TRBJ2-4	-	-	TRBV7-2	TGTGCCAGCAGCCCGTTGCGTGACCAAGAGATTCAGTACTTC	CASSPLRDQEIQYF
TRBJ2-3	-	TRBD2	TRBV10-3	TGTTCGGGAGGCGGGAGGCCTTTCCAAGATACGCAGTATTTC	CSGGGRPFQDTQYF
TRBJ2-7	-	-	TRBV2	TGTGCCAGCAGTGTTGAGGGTCGGGGCTCCTACGAGCAGTACTTC	CASSVEGRGSYEQYF
TRBJ2-1	many	TRBD1	TRBV6-1	TGTGCCAGCAGTGAAGAAGGCCATAGACAGGGGATGGACGAGCAGTTCTTC	CASSEEGHRQGMDEQFF
TRBJ1-3	few	-	TRBV10-1	TGCGCCAGCACCCCGGGACTGGGGCCAGGAAACACCATATATTTT	CASTPGLGPGNTIYF
TRBJ2-3	medium-sized	TRBD2	TRBV10-3	TGTTCAGGAGGCGGGAGGTCTTTCACAGATACGCAGTATTTT	CSGGGRSFTDTQYF
TRBJ2-1	medium-sized	TRBD2	TRBV6-1	TGTGCCAGCAGTCTCCAAAGCGGGAGCTACCACAATGAGCAGTTCTTC	CASSLQSGSYHNEQFF
TRBJ2-7	-	TRBD2	TRBV27	TGTGCCAGCAGTGCCCGGACTAGCGGGATTTACTCCTACGAGCAGTACTTC	CASSARTSGIYSYEQYF
TRBJ2-7	many	TRBD1	TRBV6-1	TGTGCCAGCAGTCCCTTACAGGGGAACTACGAGCAGTACTTC	CASSPLQGNYEQYF
TRBJ2-5	-	-	TRBV27	TGTGCCAGCAGGTCGCGAGGGGGGGGTGGCACAGAGACGCAGTATTTC	CASRSRGGGGTETQYF